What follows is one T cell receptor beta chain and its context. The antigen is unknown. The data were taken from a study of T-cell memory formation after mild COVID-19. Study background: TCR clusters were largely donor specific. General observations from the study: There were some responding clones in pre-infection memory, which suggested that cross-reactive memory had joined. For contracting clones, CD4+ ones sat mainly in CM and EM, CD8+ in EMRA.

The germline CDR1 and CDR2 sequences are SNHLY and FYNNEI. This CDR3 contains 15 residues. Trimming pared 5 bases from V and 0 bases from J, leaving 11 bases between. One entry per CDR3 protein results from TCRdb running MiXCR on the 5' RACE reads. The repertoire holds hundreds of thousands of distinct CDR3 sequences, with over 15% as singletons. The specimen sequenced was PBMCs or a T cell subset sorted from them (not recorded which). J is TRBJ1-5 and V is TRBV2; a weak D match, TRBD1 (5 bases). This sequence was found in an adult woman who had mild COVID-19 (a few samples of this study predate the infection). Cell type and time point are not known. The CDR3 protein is CASSLEQVSNQPQHF. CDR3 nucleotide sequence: TGTGCCAGCAGTTTAGAACAGGTTAGCAATCAGCCCCAGCATTTT. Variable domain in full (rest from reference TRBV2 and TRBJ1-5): EPEVTQTPSHQVTQMGQEVILRCVPISNHLYFYWYRQILGQKVEFLVSFYNNEISEKSEIFDDQFSVERPDGSNFTLKIRSTKLEDSAMYFCASSLEQVSNQPQHFGDGTRLSIL.